The sequence of this T cell receptor (beta chain) was determined in a study of post-analysis software for immune sequencing data. Across the whole study: The cohort encompassed relapsing-remitting, secondary progressive and progressive-relapsing multiple sclerosis disease courses. Study-wide results and limits: Significantly lower normalized Chao1 diversity was seen in multiple sclerosis patients than in controls. Strong co-clustering by F measure linked samples that shared a preparation batch. Elevated frequency relative to controls characterized a handful of TRBV segments in patients, TRBV5-6, TRBV5-1 and TRBV20-1 among them.

This CDR3 spans 16 amino acids. Trimming shortened V by 4 bases and J by 2 bases, and 15 bases separated the two germline ends. Looked up from germline, CDR1 is MDHEN and CDR2 is SYDVKM. Each TCR beta cDNA library carried unique molecular identifiers. T cells, roughly 1 to 10 million of them, yielded some 540,000 cDNA molecules. MiXCR was run by TCRdb on the PCR reads, yielding one entry per CDR3 protein. The data contain about 430,000 distinct CDR3 sequences, 30% to 45% of them seen just once; the ten biggest clones take up around 8%. This clonotype has only a few counts. The antigen is not known. The sample taken for sequencing was blood. This sequence was found in a girl aged 2-9 years with multiple sclerosis. This chain connects TRBV28 to TRBJ1-5; a possible D gene is TRBD1 (6 bases). In DNA, the CDR3 is TGTGCCAGCAGTTCCACCTCCAGGGGTGGCAATCAGCCCCAGCATTTT. It translates to CASSSTSRGGNQPQHF.